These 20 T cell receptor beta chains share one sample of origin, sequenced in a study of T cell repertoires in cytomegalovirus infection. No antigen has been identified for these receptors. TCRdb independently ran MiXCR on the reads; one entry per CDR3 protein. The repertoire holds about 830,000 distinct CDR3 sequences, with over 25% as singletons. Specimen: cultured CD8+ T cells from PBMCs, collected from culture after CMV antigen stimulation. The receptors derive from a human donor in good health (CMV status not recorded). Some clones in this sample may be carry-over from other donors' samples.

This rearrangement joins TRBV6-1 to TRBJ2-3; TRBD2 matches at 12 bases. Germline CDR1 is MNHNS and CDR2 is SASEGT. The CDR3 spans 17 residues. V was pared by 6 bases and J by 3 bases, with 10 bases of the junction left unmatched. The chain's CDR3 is CASSAAELAGGTDTQYF. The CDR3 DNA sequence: TGTGCCAGCAGCGCGGCTGAACTAGCGGGGGGTACAGATACGCAGTATTTT.

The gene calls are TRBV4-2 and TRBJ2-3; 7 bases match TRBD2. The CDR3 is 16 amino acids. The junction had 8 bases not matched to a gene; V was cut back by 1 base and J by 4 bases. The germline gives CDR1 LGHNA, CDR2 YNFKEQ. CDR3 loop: CASSQAGLGVADTQYF. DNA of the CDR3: TGTGCCAGCAGCCAAGCCGGACTAGGAGTTGCAGATACGCAGTATTTT.

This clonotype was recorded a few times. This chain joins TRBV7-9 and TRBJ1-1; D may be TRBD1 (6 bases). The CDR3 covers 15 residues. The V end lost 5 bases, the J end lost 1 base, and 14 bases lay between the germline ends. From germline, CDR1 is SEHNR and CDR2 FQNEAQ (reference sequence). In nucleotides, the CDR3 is TGTGCCAGCAGCCCCCCACAGGGTTGGAACACTGAAGCTTTCTTT. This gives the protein CASSPPQGWNTEAFF. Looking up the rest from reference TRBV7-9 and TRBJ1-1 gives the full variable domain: DTGVSQNPRHKITKRGQNVTFRCDPISEHNRLYWYRQTLGQGPEFLTYFQNEAQLEKSRLLSDRFSAERPKGSFSTLEIQRTEQGDSAMYLCASSPPQGWNTEAFFGQGTRLTVV.

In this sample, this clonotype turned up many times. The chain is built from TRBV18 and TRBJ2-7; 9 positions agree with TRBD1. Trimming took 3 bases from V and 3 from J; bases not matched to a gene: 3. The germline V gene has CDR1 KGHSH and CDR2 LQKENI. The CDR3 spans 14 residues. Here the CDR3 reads CASSPPGQGYEQYV. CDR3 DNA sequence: TGTGCCAGCTCACCTCCGGGACAGGGCTACGAGCAGTACGTC.

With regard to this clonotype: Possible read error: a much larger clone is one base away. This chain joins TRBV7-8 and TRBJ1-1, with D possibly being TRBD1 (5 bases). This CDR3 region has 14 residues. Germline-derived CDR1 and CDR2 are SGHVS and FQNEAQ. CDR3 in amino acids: CTSSRGTANTEAFF. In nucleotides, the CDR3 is TGTACCAGCAGCCGCGGGACGGCGAACACTGAAGCTTTCTTT.

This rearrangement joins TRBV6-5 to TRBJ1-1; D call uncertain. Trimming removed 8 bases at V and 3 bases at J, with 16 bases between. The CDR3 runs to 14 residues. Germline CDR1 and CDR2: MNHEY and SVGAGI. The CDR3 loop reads CASWYPAADTEAFF. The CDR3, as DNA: TGTGCCAGCTGGTACCCCGCTGCGGACACTGAAGCTTTCTTT.

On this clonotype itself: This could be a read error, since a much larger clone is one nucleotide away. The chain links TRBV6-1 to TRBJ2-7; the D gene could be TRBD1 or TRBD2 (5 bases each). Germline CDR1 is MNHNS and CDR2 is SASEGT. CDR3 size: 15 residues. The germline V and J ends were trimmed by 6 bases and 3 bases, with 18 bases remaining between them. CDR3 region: CASREAGLALYEQYF. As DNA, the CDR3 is TGTGCCAGCAGGGAGGCAGGGTTGGCCCTCTACGAGCAGTACTTC.

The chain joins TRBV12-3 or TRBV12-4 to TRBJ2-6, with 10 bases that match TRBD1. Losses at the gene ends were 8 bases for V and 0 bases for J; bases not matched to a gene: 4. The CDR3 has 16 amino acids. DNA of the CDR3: TGTGCCAGCGGGGACAGGGGATTCTCTGGGGCCAACGTCCTGACTTTC. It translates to CASGDRGFSGANVLTF.

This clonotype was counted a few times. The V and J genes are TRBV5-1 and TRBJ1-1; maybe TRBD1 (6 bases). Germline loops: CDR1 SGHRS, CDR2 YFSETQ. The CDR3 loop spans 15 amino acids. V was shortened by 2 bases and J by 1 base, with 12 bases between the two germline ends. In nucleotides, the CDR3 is TGCGCCAGCAGCTTTACCGGGACACCGAACACTGAAGCTTTCTTT. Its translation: CASSFTGTPNTEAFF.

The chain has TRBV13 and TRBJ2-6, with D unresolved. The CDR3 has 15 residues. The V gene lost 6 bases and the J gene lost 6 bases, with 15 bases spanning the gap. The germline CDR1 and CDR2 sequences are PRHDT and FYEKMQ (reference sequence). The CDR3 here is CASRPLWPQANVLTF. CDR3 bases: TGTGCCAGCAGGCCTCTATGGCCTCAGGCCAACGTCCTGACTTTC.

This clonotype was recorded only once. In nucleotides, the CDR3 is TGCAGCGCGACTCAGGGGGCAACCGGGGAGCTGTTTTTT. Translated: CSATQGATGELFF. The V and J genes are TRBV29-1 and TRBJ2-2, with 8 positions matching TRBD1. Germline V lookup: CDR1 SQVTM, CDR2 ANQGSEA. The CDR3 is made up of 13 amino acids. The J segment lost 5 bases and the V segment lost 7 bases, leaving 6 bases of the junction unmatched.

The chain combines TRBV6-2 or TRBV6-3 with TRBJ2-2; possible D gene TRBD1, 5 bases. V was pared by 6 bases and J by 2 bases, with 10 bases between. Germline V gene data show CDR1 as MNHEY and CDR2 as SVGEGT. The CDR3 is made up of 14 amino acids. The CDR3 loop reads CASRHGHNTGELFF. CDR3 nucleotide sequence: TGTGCCAGCAGACACGGACACAACACCGGGGAGCTGTTTTTT.

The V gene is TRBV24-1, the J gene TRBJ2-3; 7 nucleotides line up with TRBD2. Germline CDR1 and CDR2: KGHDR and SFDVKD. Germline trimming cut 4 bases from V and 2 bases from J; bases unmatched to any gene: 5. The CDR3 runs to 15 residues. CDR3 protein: CATSDPGTTTDTQYF. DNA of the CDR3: TGTGCCACCAGTGACCCCGGGACTACCACAGATACGCAGTATTTT.

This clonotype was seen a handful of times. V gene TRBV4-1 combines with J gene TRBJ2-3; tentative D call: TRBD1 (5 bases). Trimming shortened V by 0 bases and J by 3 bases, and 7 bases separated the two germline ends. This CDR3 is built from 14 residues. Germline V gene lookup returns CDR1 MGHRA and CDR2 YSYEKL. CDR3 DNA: TGCGCCAGCAGCCAAGAGGGGCTAACAGATACGCAGTATTTT. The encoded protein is CASSQEGLTDTQYF.

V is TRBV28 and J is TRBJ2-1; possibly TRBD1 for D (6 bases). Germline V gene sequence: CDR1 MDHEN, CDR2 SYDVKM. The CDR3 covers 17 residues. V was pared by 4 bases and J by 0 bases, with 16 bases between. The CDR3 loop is CASSSSYTGISYNEQFF. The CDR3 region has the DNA TGTGCCAGCAGTTCATCATATACAGGGATCTCCTACAATGAGCAGTTCTTC.

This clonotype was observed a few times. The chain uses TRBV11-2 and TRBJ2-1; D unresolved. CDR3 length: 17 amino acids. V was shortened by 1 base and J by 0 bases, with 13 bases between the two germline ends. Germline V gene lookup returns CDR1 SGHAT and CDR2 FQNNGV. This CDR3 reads CASSLAPRVPSYNEQFF. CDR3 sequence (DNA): TGTGCCAGCAGCTTAGCCCCTCGGGTACCCTCCTACAATGAGCAGTTCTTC. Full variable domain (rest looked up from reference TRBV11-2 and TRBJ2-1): EAGVAQSPRYKIIEKRQSVAFWCNPISGHATLYWYQQILGQGPKLLIQFQNNGVVDDSQLPKDRFSAERLKGVDSTLKIQPAKLEDSAVYLCASSLAPRVPSYNEQFFGPGTRLTVL.

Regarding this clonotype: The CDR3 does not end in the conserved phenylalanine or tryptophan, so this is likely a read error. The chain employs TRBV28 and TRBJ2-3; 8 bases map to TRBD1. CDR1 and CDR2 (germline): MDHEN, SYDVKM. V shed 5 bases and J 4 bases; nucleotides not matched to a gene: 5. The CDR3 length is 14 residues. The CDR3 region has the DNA TGTGCCAGCAGTCCAGGGGGCGGGTCAGATACGCAGTATTCT. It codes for CASSPGGGSDTQYS.

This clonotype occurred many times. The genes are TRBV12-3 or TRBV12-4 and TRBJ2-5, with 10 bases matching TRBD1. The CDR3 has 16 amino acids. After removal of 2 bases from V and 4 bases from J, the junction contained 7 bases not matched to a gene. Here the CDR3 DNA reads TGTGCCAGCAGTTTAACGACAGGGGGCGAGAGAGAGACCCAGTACTTC. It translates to CASSLTTGGERETQYF.

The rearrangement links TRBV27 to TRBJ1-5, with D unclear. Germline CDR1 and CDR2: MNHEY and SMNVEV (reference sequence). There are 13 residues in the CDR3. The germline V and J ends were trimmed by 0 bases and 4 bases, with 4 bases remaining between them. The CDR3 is CASSLSINQPQHF. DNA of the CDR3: TGTGCCAGCAGTTTATCCATTAATCAGCCCCAGCATTTT.

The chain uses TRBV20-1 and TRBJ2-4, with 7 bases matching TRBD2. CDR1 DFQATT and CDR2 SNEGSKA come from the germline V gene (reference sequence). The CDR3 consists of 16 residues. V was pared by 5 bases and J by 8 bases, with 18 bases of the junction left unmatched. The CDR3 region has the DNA TGCAGTGCTCTCCCGGGGGGATACCTTAGCCGGGACATTCAGTACTTC. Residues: CSALPGGYLSRDIQYF.